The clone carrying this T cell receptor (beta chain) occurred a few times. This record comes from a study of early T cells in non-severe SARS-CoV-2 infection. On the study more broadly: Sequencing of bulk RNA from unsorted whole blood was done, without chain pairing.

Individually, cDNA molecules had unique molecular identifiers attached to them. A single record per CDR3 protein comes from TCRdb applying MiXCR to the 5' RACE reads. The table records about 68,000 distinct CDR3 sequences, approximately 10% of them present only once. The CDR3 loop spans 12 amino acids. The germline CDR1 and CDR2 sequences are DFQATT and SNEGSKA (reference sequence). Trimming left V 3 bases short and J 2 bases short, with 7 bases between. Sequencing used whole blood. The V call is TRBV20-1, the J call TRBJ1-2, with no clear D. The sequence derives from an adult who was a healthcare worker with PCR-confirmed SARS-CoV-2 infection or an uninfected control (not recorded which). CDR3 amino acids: CSARGGNYGYTF. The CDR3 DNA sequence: TGCAGTGCTAGGGGAGGAAACTATGGCTACACCTTC.